This entry lists 25 T cell receptor beta chains sequenced from one sample in a study of vaccination and CD4 T cells after COVID-19. Treatment reported: roughly 11-day PBMC culture with coronavirus spike peptide pools or control peptides (ViraFEST assay). Unexposed donor CD4+ T cells predated the COVID-19 pandemic, collected 2011-2018. Cultured CD4+ T-cell DNA underwent Oncomine TCR Beta short-read sequencing. MiXCR was run by TCRdb on the PCR reads, yielding one entry per CDR3 protein. Among around 4,000 distinct CDR3 sequences listed, around 28% were seen once. The antigens of these receptors remain unknown. The sequenced sample was CD4+ T cells from blood, cultured in vitro. These receptors came from a human donor in good health.

In its sample, this clonotype ranks as medium-sized. The chain couples TRBV20-1 to TRBJ1-2; the D gene is possibly TRBD1 (5 bases). The germline V gene encodes CDR1 DFQATT and CDR2 SNEGSKA (reference sequence). V was pared by 0 bases and J by 4 bases, with 18 bases between. The CDR3 is 16 residues long. The CDR3 loop is CSAREPGGGLVYGYTF. CDR3 bases: TGCAGTGCTAGAGAGCCCGGGGGGGGTTTAGTCTATGGCTACACCTTC.

Turning to this clonotype: The germline gene is not matched at one end of the junction; a read error may be the cause. This chain joins TRBV11-2 and TRBJ2-3, with D tentatively TRBD2 (5 bases). Germline V CDR1 and CDR2: SGHAT, FQNNGV. The CDR3 loop spans 14 amino acids. The CDR3 region is CASSWSGSTYTQYF. The CDR3 bases are TGTGCCAGCAGCTGGTCGGGGAGCACATATACGCAGTATTTT.

Sample share makes this clonotype medium-sized. This sequence joins TRBV7-2 and TRBJ1-1; weak D call: TRBD1 (6 bases). This CDR3 spans 14 amino acids. Germline assignment: CDR1 SGHTA and CDR2 FQGNSA. The V end was cut by 3 bases, the J end by 1 base, with 9 bases between. The CDR3 region is CASSFQGPNTEAFF. The DNA of the CDR3 is TGTGCCAGCAGCTTCCAGGGGCCGAACACTGAAGCTTTCTTT.

This clonotype was seen a handful of times. The CDR3 sequence: CASTLFEVPGSPLHF. The CDR3 DNA reads as TGTGCCAGCACTTTGTTTGAGGTACCTGGTTCACCCCTCCACTTT. This chain uses TRBV21-1 with TRBJ1-6. TRBV21-1 is shown as a pseudogene. This CDR3 has 15 residues.

By sample fraction, this clonotype is medium-sized. J is TRBJ1-1 and V is TRBV6-1, with TRBD1 matching over 7 bases. V trimming: 7 bases; J trimming: 0 bases; junction bases outside the gene matches: 5. The CDR3 spans 14 residues. Germline loops: CDR1 MNHNS, CDR2 SASEGT. In DNA form, the CDR3 reads TGTGCCAGCACCACGGGACAGATGAACACTGAAGCTTTCTTT. This translates into CASTTGQMNTEAFF.

This clonotype qualifies as medium-sized. The chain links TRBV27 to TRBJ2-2; TRBD2 agrees at 11 bases. CDR3 length: 15 residues. Per the germline V gene, CDR1 is MNHEY and CDR2 is SMNVEV (reference sequence). J was trimmed by 4 bases and V by 6 bases; bases with no gene match: 4. The CDR3: CASRIAGGITGELFF. CDR3 in DNA: TGTGCCAGCAGGATAGCGGGAGGGATCACCGGGGAGCTGTTTTTT.

The CDR3 bases are TGTGCCAGCAGCGACGATGGCCGGCGAGACGGAGAGACCCAGTACTTC. Translation: CASSDDGRRDGETQYF. This chain connects TRBV6-2 or TRBV6-3 to TRBJ2-5; D is uncertain. Germline assignment: CDR1 MNHEY and CDR2 SVGEGT. Deletions cut 6 bases from V and 4 bases from J, with 21 bases between. This CDR3 region has 16 residues.

The chain recombines TRBV20-1 with TRBJ2-2; TRBD1 might be the D (6 bases). The V end lost 6 bases, the J end lost 2 bases, and 13 bases lay between the germline ends. The germline CDR1 and CDR2 sequences are DFQATT and SNEGSKA (reference sequence). This CDR3 is built from 14 residues. CDR3 bases: TGCAGTGCGACCGGGACACGAAACACCGGGGAGCTGTTTTTT. Residues: CSATGTRNTGELFF.

The chain carries TRBV4-2 and TRBJ1-2; 7 bases are a match to TRBD1. Unmatched junction bases numbered 6, after V lost 4 bases and J lost 4 bases. CDR3 length: 14 residues. CDR1 and CDR2 (germline): LGHNA, YNFKEQ. As DNA, the CDR3 is TGTGCCAGCAGCCGTGACAGGGCAGGCTATGGCTACACCTTC. As protein: CASSRDRAGYGYTF.

This chain uses TRBV5-1 with TRBJ2-3, with TRBD2 identical over 9 bases. The ends lost 2 bases at V and 5 bases at J; junction bases unmatched: 12. The CDR3 has 17 amino acids. In germline, CDR1 is SGHRS, CDR2 YFSETQ. CDR3 nucleotide sequence: TGCGCCAGCAGCTTTAATGGAGTAGCGGGAGTGATAGATACGCAGTATTTT. This encodes CASSFNGVAGVIDTQYF.

The V and J genes are TRBV5-4 and TRBJ2-3; no clear D gene. Germline CDR1 SGHNT, CDR2 YYREEE (reference sequence). CDR3 length equals 12 residues. Trimming removed 10 bases from V and 0 bases from J, with 9 bases in between. CDR3: CAYGTSTDTQYF. In DNA form, the CDR3 reads TGTGCCTACGGAACTAGCACAGATACGCAGTATTTT. Together with reference TRBV5-4 and TRBJ2-3, the CDR3 gives the full variable domain: ETGVTQSPTHLIKTRGQQVTLRCSSQSGHNTVSWYQQALGQGPQFIFQYYREEENGRGNFPPRFSGLQFPNYSSELNVNALELDDSALYLCAYGTSTDTQYFGPGTRLTVL.

CDR3 nucleotides: TGCAGCGCCTCAGGGGCCGGGGAGCTGTTTTTT. It specifies CSASGAGELFF. The V call is TRBV29-1, the J call TRBJ2-2, with D tentatively TRBD1 (6 bases). Deletions cut 7 bases from V and 6 bases from J, with 9 bases between. The germline gives CDR1 SQVTM, CDR2 ANQGSEA. The CDR3 covers 11 residues.

The V gene is TRBV20-1, the J gene TRBJ2-3; tentative D call: TRBD2 (5 bases). V lost 1 base and J 6 bases, leaving 11 bases between the germline ends. This CDR3 region has 13 residues. Germline values: CDR1 DFQATT, CDR2 SNEGSKA (reference sequence). The CDR3 nucleotides are TGCAGTGCTAGAGCGACGGGAAGGGATACGCAGTATTTT. Amino acids: CSARATGRDTQYF.

The V gene is TRBV20-1, the J gene TRBJ2-7; 9 bases agree with TRBD2. This CDR3 comprises 14 residues. In germline, CDR1 is DFQATT, CDR2 SNEGSKA (reference sequence). With 3 bases clipped from V and 4 bases from J, the junction kept 7 bases outside the gene matches. In nucleotides, the CDR3 is TGCAGTGCTAGCGGCGGGAGGGCCGGGTACGAGCAGTACTTC. It encodes CSASGGRAGYEQYF.

The CDR3: CASNLGSSYNSPLHF. DNA for the CDR3: TGTGCCAGCAATCTGGGGAGCTCCTATAATTCACCCCTCCACTTT. This chain connects TRBV28 to TRBJ1-6; D remains unclear. Germline V gene sequence: CDR1 MDHEN, CDR2 SYDVKM. With 7 bases removed from V and 0 bases from J, the gap between germline ends came to 10 bases. The CDR3 has 15 amino acids.

This clonotype was seen once. The chain employs TRBV5-6 and TRBJ2-5; D remains unclear. The germline gives CDR1 SGHDT, CDR2 YYEEEE. The CDR3 runs 13 residues. V lost 0 bases, J lost 5 bases, and 8 bases lay in between. CDR3 nucleotide sequence: TGTGCCAGCAGCTTGGCTCCCGTGGAGACCCAGTACTTC. This codes for CASSLAPVETQYF.

The chain uses TRBV4-1 and TRBJ1-5; 7 nucleotides match TRBD1. The CDR3 spans 16 residues. Trimming at V came to 1 base and at J to 9 bases, leaving 12 bases not matched to a gene. Per the germline V gene, CDR1 is MGHRA and CDR2 is YSYEKL. The CDR3 sequence: CASSQAPPGGSRPQHF. In DNA, the CDR3 is TGCGCCAGCAGCCAAGCCCCTCCAGGGGGATCGAGGCCCCAGCATTTT.

The chain couples TRBV11-2 to TRBJ2-7; the match to TRBD1 covers 7 bases. CDR1 and CDR2 (germline): SGHAT, FQNNGV. V trimming: 5 bases; J trimming: 4 bases; junction bases outside the gene matches: 8. The CDR3 extends over 14 amino acids. CDR3 region: CASSPYRGSYEQYF. The DNA for the CDR3 is TGTGCCAGCAGCCCTTACAGGGGATCGTACGAGCAGTACTTC.

The J gene is TRBJ1-5, the V gene TRBV19; 7 bases line up with TRBD1. This CDR3 contains 15 residues. V lost 7 bases to trimming and J lost 4 bases; unmatched junction nucleotides: 10. Germline-derived CDR1 and CDR2 are LNHDA and SQIVND (reference sequence). This CDR3 is CASNPRGGRNQPQHF. The CDR3 DNA reads as TGTGCCAGTAACCCCAGGGGGGGTAGGAATCAGCCCCAGCATTTT.

This clonotype was seen only a few times. The chain couples TRBV2 to TRBJ1-1; D is undetermined. The germline V gene has CDR1 SNHLY and CDR2 FYNNEI. The CDR3 has 13 residues. Trimming removed 7 bases at V and 2 bases at J, with 11 bases between. The CDR3 spells CASTPWGNTEAFF. The CDR3 DNA reads TGTGCCAGCACCCCATGGGGAAACACTGAAGCTTTCTTT.

This chain joins TRBV19 and TRBJ2-7; 9 bases are a match to TRBD1. Germline V gives CDR1 LNHDA, CDR2 SQIVND (reference sequence). The J segment lost 1 base and the V segment lost 8 bases, leaving 3 bases of the junction unmatched. The CDR3 spans 13 residues. The CDR3 protein is CASWDRVSYEQYF. The CDR3 bases are TGTGCCAGTTGGGACAGGGTGTCCTACGAGCAGTACTTC.

This clonotype was counted a few times. The chain joins TRBV6-4 to TRBJ2-6; 10 bases agree with TRBD2. V shed 5 bases, J shed 0 bases, and the junction held 7 bases outside the gene matches. The CDR3 contains 18 residues. The germline gives CDR1 MRHNA, CDR2 SNTAGT. The CDR3 DNA reads as TGTGCCAGCAGTCCCCGGGGACTAGCGAACTCTGGGGCCAACGTCCTGACTTTC. This sequence encodes CASSPRGLANSGANVLTF.

In nucleotides, the CDR3 is TGCGCCAGCAGTGAGGAGGCCGGGGTGTATGGCTACACCTTC. This encodes CASSEEAGVYGYTF. V is TRBV10-2 and J is TRBJ1-2; the D is unclear. The CDR3 is made up of 14 amino acids. Germline V gives CDR1 WSHSY, CDR2 SAAADI. V lost 2 bases to trimming and J lost 5 bases, with 12 bases between them.

This clonotype came up a few times. CDR3: CASSLARDSYNEQFF. CDR3 sequence (DNA): TGTGCCAGCAGCTTAGCCAGGGACTCCTACAATGAGCAGTTCTTC. V and J are TRBV7-2 and TRBJ2-1, with D perhaps TRBD1 (5 bases). Deletions cut 0 bases from V and 0 bases from J, with 6 bases between. Per the germline V gene, CDR1 is SGHTA and CDR2 is FQGNSA. The CDR3 consists of 15 residues.

V gene TRBV2 combines with J gene TRBJ1-2, with D tentatively TRBD1 (6 bases). Trimming cost V 7 bases and J 0 bases, with 12 bases left between them. This CDR3 has 14 amino acids. Germline values: CDR1 SNHLY, CDR2 FYNNEI. Here the CDR3 reads CASKPDRANYGYTF. The CDR3 DNA sequence: TGTGCCAGCAAACCGGACAGAGCTAACTATGGCTACACCTTC.